This T cell receptor (beta chain) was recorded in a study of blood T cell repertoires in COVID-19. The wider study: COVID-19 samples from acute and convalescent phases originated in the United States, Italy and Spain. PBMCs, B-cell-depleted T cells, or T cells were the source of the cDNA or gDNA that made up the material.

Authors' methods: Counts of nucleated cells, estimated from reference gene primer amplification, were obtained. Data came from immunoSEQ multiplex PCR; TCRdb stores just in-frame clones and leaves some out. V, J and clone size are those of that table, while D and trimming were read from the DNA. The sample lists about 110,000 clones, roughly 69% occurring once. Germline loops: CDR1 LNHDA, CDR2 SQIVND (reference sequence). Trimming at V came to 4 bases and at J to 13 bases, leaving 9 bases not matched to a gene. The CDR3 runs to 13 residues. This clone has just a few counts. The chain has TRBV19 and TRBJ2-1; 8 nucleotides match TRBD2. The specimen sequenced was peripheral blood. The clonotype originates from a man of 80 years or more with acute or convalescent COVID-19. CDR3 sequence reads: CASSTLGVAGQFF. The CDR3 DNA reads TGTGCCAGTAGTACTTTAGGAGTAGCGGGACAGTTCTTC.